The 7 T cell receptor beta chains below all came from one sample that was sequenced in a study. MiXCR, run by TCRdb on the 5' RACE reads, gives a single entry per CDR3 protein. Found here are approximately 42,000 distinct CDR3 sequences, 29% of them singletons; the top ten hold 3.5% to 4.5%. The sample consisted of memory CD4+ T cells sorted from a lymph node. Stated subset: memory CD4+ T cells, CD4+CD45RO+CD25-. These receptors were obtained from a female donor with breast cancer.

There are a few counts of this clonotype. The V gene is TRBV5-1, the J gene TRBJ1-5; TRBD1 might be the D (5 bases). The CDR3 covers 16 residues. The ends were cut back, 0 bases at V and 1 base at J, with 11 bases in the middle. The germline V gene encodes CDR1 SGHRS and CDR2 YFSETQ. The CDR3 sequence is CASSLAGLGSNQPQHF. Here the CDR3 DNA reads TGCGCCAGCAGCTTGGCGGGGCTTGGGAGCAATCAGCCCCAGCATTTT.

CDR3 in amino acids: CATSRPDRTGGYEKLFF. CDR3 DNA sequence: TGTGCCACCAGCCGCCCCGATCGGACAGGGGGCTATGAAAAACTGTTTTTT. The V call is TRBV15, the J call TRBJ1-4; 11 bases match TRBD1. V lost 5 bases to trimming and J lost 6 bases; unmatched junction nucleotides: 11. CDR1 LNHNV and CDR2 YYDKDF come from the germline V gene (reference sequence). CDR3 length: 17 amino acids.

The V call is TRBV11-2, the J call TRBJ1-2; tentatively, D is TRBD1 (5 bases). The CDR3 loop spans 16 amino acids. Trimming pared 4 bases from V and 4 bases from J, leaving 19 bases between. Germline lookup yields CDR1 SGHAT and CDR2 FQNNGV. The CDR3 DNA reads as TGTGCCAGCAGCTCTACCGGGACCCCGGGAGTCTATGGCTACACCTTC. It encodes CASSSTGTPGVYGYTF. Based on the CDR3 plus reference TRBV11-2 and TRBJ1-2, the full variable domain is EAGVAQSPRYKIIEKRQSVAFWCNPISGHATLYWYQQILGQGPKLLIQFQNNGVVDDSQLPKDRFSAERLKGVDSTLKIQPAKLEDSAVYLCASSSTGTPGVYGYTFGSGTRLTVV.

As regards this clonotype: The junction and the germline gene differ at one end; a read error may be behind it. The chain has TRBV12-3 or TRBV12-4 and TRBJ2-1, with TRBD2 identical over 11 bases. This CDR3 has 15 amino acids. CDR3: CASSLAGGRYNEQFF. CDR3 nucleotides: TGTGCCAGCAGCTTAGCGGGGGGGCGCTACAATGAGCAGTTCTTC.

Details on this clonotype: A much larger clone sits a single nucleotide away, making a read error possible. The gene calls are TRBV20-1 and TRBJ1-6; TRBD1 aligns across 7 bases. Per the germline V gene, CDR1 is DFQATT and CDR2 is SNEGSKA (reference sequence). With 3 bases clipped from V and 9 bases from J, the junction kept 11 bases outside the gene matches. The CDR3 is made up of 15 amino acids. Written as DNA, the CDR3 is TGCAGTGCTAGGGTTTCCGGGACAGTGGGTTCACCCCTCCACTTT. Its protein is CSARVSGTVGSPLHF.

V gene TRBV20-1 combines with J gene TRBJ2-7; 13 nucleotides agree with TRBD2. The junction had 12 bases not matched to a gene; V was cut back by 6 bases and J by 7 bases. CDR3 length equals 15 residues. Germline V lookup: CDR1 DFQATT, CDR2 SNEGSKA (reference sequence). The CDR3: CSARPGLAGLLEQYF. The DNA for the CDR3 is TGCAGTGCACGACCGGGACTAGCGGGATTGCTTGAGCAGTACTTC.

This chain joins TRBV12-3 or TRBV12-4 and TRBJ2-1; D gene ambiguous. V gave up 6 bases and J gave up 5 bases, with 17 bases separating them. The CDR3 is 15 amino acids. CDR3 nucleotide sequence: TGTGCCAGCAGCTCATTCCTCGCCGCGAACAATGAGCAGTTCTTC. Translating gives CASSSFLAANNEQFF.